What follows are 20 T cell receptor beta chains derived from one specimen sequenced in a study of blood T cell repertoires in COVID-19. Data came from immunoSEQ multiplex PCR; TCRdb stores just in-frame clones and leaves some out. The profile shows around 74,000 clones, around 85% of them singletons. The specimen was peripheral blood. The receptor source for this set is a man aged 25-45 years with acute or convalescent COVID-19.

The chain has TRBV23-1 and TRBJ2-7; 7 bases agree with TRBD1. TRBV23-1 is designated an ORF whose function remains uncertain. V shed 6 bases and J 5 bases; nucleotides not matched to a gene: 10. This CDR3 contains 14 residues. CDR3 sequence: CASSDREVLNEQYF. CDR3 nucleotides: TGCGCCAGCAGCGACAGGGAAGTGTTGAACGAGCAGTACTTC.

The CDR3 loop is CASSGSSGGIGNTIYF. The CDR3 coding sequence is TGTGCCAGCAGTGGTTCCTCCGGGGGAATTGGAAACACCATATATTTT. J is TRBJ1-3 and V is TRBV6-1, with a possible D match to TRBD1 (5 bases). The germline CDR1 and CDR2 sequences are MNHNS and SASEGT. This CDR3 contains 16 residues. V lost 4 bases and J 3 bases, leaving 16 bases between the germline ends.

This clone has just a few counts. The genes are TRBV5-4 and TRBJ2-1; a possible D gene is TRBD1 (7 bases). This CDR3 has 14 residues. The V gene lost 10 bases and the J gene lost 5 bases, with 19 bases spanning the gap. CDR1 SGHNT and CDR2 YYREEE come from the germline V gene (reference sequence). The chain's CDR3 is CALEWRGHNNEQFF. The CDR3, as DNA: TGTGCCCTCGAGTGGAGGGGGCACAACAATGAGCAGTTCTTC.

V usage is TRBV19 and J usage is TRBJ1-1; 7 nucleotides line up with TRBD1. CDR3 size: 13 residues. From germline, CDR1 is LNHDA and CDR2 SQIVND (reference sequence). Trimming at V came to 5 bases and at J to 7 bases, leaving 7 bases not matched to a gene. The CDR3 region has the DNA TGTGCCAGTAGTCGAGACAGGGCACGTGAAGCTTTCTTT. Protein: CASSRDRAREAFF.

This chain uses TRBV5-1 with TRBJ2-1; possibly TRBD2 for D (5 bases). V was trimmed by 6 bases and J by 0 bases, leaving 10 bases between them. There are 14 residues in the CDR3. Germline-derived CDR1 and CDR2 are SGHRS and YFSETQ. The CDR3 loop reads CASNSGNSYNEQFF. The CDR3 DNA follows: TGCGCCAGCAACAGCGGTAACTCCTACAATGAGCAGTTCTTC.

The gene calls are TRBV3-1 (or the pseudogene TRBV3-2) and TRBJ2-3, with D unclear. V shed 0 bases and J shed 7 bases, with 5 bases lying between them. This CDR3 comprises 12 residues. Looked up from germline, CDR1 is LGHDT and CDR2 is YNNKEL (reference sequence). CDR3 in DNA: TGTGCCAGCAGCCAAGAGAGGAATACGCAGTATTTT. As protein: CASSQERNTQYF.

The V and J genes are TRBV19 and TRBJ1-5, with D possibly TRBD1 on 5 matching bases. Germline V gene data show CDR1 as LNHDA and CDR2 as SQIVND (reference sequence). V shed 5 bases and J shed 4 bases, with 12 bases lying between them. This CDR3 contains 14 residues. For the CDR3, the DNA is TGTGCCAGTAGTGCAAGGGGCTCAAATCAGCCCCAGCATTTT. Protein sequence: CASSARGSNQPQHF.

This chain joins TRBV11-2 and TRBJ2-5; 9 bases are shared with TRBD1. After removal of 6 bases from V and 1 base from J, the junction contained 3 bases not matched to a gene. The CDR3 loop spans 14 amino acids. Germline CDR1 reads SGHAT; CDR2 reads FQNNGV. The CDR3 DNA reads as TGTGCCAGCAGGCAACAGGGGGCCCAAGAGACCCAGTACTTC. The encoded protein is CASRQQGAQETQYF.

The rearrangement joins TRBV7-2 to TRBJ1-5; D call uncertain. Germline CDR1 reads SGHTA; CDR2 reads FQGNSA. The V end was cut by 5 bases, the J end by 1 base, with 12 bases between. The CDR3 sequence is 15 residues long. The CDR3 loop reads CASSPLIVSNQPQHF. The CDR3, as DNA: TGTGCCAGCAGCCCCCTAATTGTCAGCAATCAGCCCCAGCATTTT.

This chain uses TRBV30 with TRBJ1-1, with D hard to call. Germline CDR1 GTSNPN, CDR2 SVGIG (reference sequence). CDR3 length equals 13 residues. Trimming removed 4 bases at V and 4 bases at J, with 13 bases between. The CDR3 protein is CAWTGGAVTEAFF. CDR3 DNA: TGTGCCTGGACGGGAGGAGCTGTCACTGAAGCTTTCTTT.

The chain carries TRBV24-1 and TRBJ2-3; 7 nucleotides match TRBD2. With V trimmed by 6 bases and J by 5 bases, 10 bases remained unmatched. Germline CDR1 KGHDR, CDR2 SFDVKD. This CDR3 region has 15 residues. For the CDR3, the DNA is TGTGCCACCAGTCGGGCGGGAGTATTAGGAGATACGCAGTATTTT. Protein sequence: CATSRAGVLGDTQYF.

This chain links TRBV5-1 with TRBJ2-7, with D possibly being TRBD2 (6 bases). The ends were cut back, 0 bases at V and 1 base at J, with 11 bases in the middle. CDR3 length: 15 residues. The germline V gene encodes CDR1 SGHRS and CDR2 YFSETQ. The CDR3 coding sequence is TGCGCCAGCAGCTTGGATCATGCGGGATCCTACGAGCAGTACTTC. As protein: CASSLDHAGSYEQYF.

The chain recombines TRBV14 with TRBJ2-1; perhaps TRBD1 as D (6 bases). CDR3 length: 13 amino acids. The germline V and J ends were trimmed by 2 bases and 6 bases, with 8 bases remaining between them. The V gene's germline CDR1 is SGHDN and CDR2 FVKESK. DNA of the CDR3: TGTGCCAGCAGCCAACTGGACAGCAATGAGCAGTTCTTC. Amino acids: CASSQLDSNEQFF.

The chain carries TRBV6-2 or TRBV6-3 and TRBJ1-1, with a possible D match to TRBD1 (5 bases). This CDR3 contains 14 residues. Trimming left V 2 bases short and J 1 base short, with 8 bases between. The germline CDR1 and CDR2 sequences are MNHEY and SVGEGT. The CDR3 nucleotides are TGTGCCAGCAGTTACAGACAGCCGAACACTGAAGCTTTCTTT. Translating it yields CASSYRQPNTEAFF.

The chain employs TRBV5-1 and TRBJ2-1, with TRBD2 identical over 11 bases. The junction had 5 bases not matched to a gene; V was cut back by 7 bases and J by 5 bases. In germline, CDR1 is SGHRS, CDR2 YFSETQ. The CDR3 runs to 14 residues. The CDR3: CASHSGRGNNEQFF. DNA for the CDR3: TGCGCCAGCCATAGCGGGAGGGGAAACAATGAGCAGTTCTTC.

The chain is built from TRBV28 and TRBJ1-1, with D possibly TRBD1 on 6 matching bases. V lost 4 bases and J lost 4, with 13 bases in between. There are 14 residues in the CDR3. Germline CDR1 reads MDHEN; CDR2 reads SYDVKM. CDR3 nucleotide sequence: TGTGCCAGCAGTTCCCCGGGACACCTCACTGAAGCTTTCTTT. Translated, it gives CASSSPGHLTEAFF.

The chain combines TRBV5-4 with TRBJ2-1, with 8 positions matching TRBD2. This CDR3 region has 15 residues. The V gene end was trimmed by 0 bases and the J gene end by 7 bases; junction bases not matched to a gene: 6. Germline CDR1 SGHNT, CDR2 YYREEE (reference sequence). The CDR3 DNA is TGTGCCAGCAGCTTGGTTCGGGAGGGTAAAAATGAGCAGTTCTTC. Residues: CASSLVREGKNEQFF.

This clone was observed once. The chain employs TRBV6-2 or TRBV6-3 and TRBJ1-2; the D gene is possibly TRBD1 (5 bases). V lost 5 bases to trimming and J lost 8 bases, with 12 bases between them. The CDR3 loop spans 12 amino acids. Looked up from germline, CDR1 is MNHEY and CDR2 is SVGEGT. CDR3 DNA sequence: TGTGCCAGCAGTGCCGACAGACGCGGCTACACCTTC. This gives the protein CASSADRRGYTF.

The chain carries TRBV28 and TRBJ2-1, with 9 bases fitting TRBD1. J lost 4 bases, V lost 11 bases, and 6 bases had no gene match. The germline V gene has CDR1 MDHEN and CDR2 SYDVKM. The CDR3 runs 13 residues. The CDR3 DNA is TGTGCCTTCCGGGACAGGGAGTACAATGAGCAGTTCTTC. It is translated as CAFRDREYNEQFF. Complete variable domain (other parts from reference TRBV28 and TRBJ2-1): DVKVTQSSRYLVKRTGEKVFLECVQDMDHENMFWYRQDPGLGLRLIYFSYDVKMKEKGDIPEGYSVSREKKERFSLILESASTNQTSMYLCAFRDREYNEQFFGPGTRLTVL.

The chain carries TRBV29-1 and TRBJ2-3; TRBD2 aligns across 7 bases. The V segment lost 4 bases and the J segment 3 bases; nucleotides outside the gene matches: 16. CDR1 SQVTM and CDR2 ANQGSEA come from the germline V gene. This CDR3 contains 17 residues. In nucleotides, the CDR3 is TGCAGCGTTGGTGTGTGGGAGGGCCCCAATTGGACAGATACGCAGTATTTT. Translated, it gives CSVGVWEGPNWTDTQYF.